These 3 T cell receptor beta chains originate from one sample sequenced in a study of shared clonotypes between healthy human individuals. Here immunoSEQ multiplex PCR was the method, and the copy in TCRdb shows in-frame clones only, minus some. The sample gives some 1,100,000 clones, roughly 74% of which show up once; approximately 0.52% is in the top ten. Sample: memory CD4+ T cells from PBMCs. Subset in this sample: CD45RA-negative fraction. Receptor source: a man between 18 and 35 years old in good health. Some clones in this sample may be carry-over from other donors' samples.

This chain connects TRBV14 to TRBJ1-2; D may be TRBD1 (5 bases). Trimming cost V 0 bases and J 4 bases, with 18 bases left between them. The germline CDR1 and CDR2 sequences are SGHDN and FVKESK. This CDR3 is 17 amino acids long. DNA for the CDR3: TGTGCCAGCAGCCAAGATCTGGCGGGGGGGATATCCTATGGCTACACCTTC. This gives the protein CASSQDLAGGISYGYTF. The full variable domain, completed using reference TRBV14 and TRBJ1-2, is EAGVTQFPSHSVIEKGQTVTLRCDPISGHDNLYWYRRVMGKEIKFLLHFVKESKQDESGMPNNRFLAERTGGTYSTLKVQPAELEDSGVYFCASSQDLAGGISYGYTFGSGTRLTVV.

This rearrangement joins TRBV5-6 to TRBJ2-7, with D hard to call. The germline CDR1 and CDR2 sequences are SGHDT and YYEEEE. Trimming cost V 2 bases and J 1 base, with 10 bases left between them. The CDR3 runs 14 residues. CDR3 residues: CASSFTGPSYEQYF. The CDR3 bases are TGTGCCAGCAGCTTTACCGGGCCGTCCTACGAGCAGTACTTC.

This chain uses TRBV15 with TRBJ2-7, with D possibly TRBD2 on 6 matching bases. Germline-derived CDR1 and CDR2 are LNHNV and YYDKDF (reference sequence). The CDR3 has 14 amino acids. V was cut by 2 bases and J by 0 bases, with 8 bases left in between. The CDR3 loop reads CATSRISGSYEQYF. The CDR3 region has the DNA TGTGCCACCAGCAGAATTAGCGGCTCCTACGAGCAGTACTTC.